The 31 T cell receptor beta chains in this list originate from one sample, sequenced in a study of T cell responses to AZD1222 COVID-19 vaccine. Assay used: immunoSEQ multiplex PCR; TCRdb lists only in-frame clones, some missing. The sample has 60,000 to 75,000 clones, about 85% seen once; the top ten hold about 19%. The input for sequencing was peripheral blood, taken on day 0 of AZD1222 vaccination. The receptors here all came from an adult in good health.

The chain employs TRBV7-2 and TRBJ1-2; maybe TRBD1 (5 bases). Trimming removed 5 bases from V and 4 bases from J, with 11 bases in between. Germline V CDR1 and CDR2: SGHTA, FQGNSA. The CDR3 has 13 amino acids. For the CDR3, the DNA is TGTGCCAGCAGCCCAAGCGGGGCCTATGGCTACACCTTC. Translated: CASSPSGAYGYTF.

The V gene is TRBV7-9, the J gene TRBJ2-5; 8 positions agree with TRBD1. Germline values: CDR1 SEHNR, CDR2 FQNEAQ (reference sequence). The CDR3 is 15 amino acids. The junction had 7 bases not matched to a gene; V was cut back by 2 bases and J by 5 bases. In DNA form, the CDR3 reads TGTGCCAGCAGCTTACCGACAGGGGCGGGGGAGACCCAGTACTTC. Its protein product is CASSLPTGAGETQYF.

The chain uses TRBV5-5 and TRBJ2-2, with D possibly matching TRBD1 (5 bases). The germline V gene encodes CDR1 SGHKS and CDR2 YYEKEE (reference sequence). CDR3 length: 15 amino acids. Trimming took 0 bases from V and 5 from J, leaving 11 bases between them. This chain's CDR3 is CASSLVRPGTGELFF. The CDR3 bases are TGTGCCAGCAGCTTGGTTAGGCCAGGGACCGGGGAGCTGTTTTTT.

This clone is medium-sized (0.01 to 0.1%). This chain connects TRBV19 to TRBJ1-5; no clear D gene. Per the germline V gene, CDR1 is LNHDA and CDR2 is SQIVND (reference sequence). The CDR3 is 13 amino acids. V lost 5 bases, J lost 8 bases, and 13 bases lay in between. In DNA, the CDR3 is TGTGCCAGTAGTTCGTCTCGGGCGGAGCCCCAGCATTTT. Translation gives CASSSSRAEPQHF.

The chain has TRBV7-9 and TRBJ2-1; no definite D call. The germline CDR1 and CDR2 sequences are SEHNR and FQNEAQ (reference sequence). There are 15 residues in the CDR3. V lost 1 base, J lost 3 bases, and 10 bases lay in between. The CDR3, as DNA: TGTGCCAGCAGCTTAGTTCTTCGCGACTACAATGAGCAGTTCTTC. Its protein is CASSLVLRDYNEQFF.

This clone was seen more than once but under ten times. The V call is TRBV15, the J call TRBJ2-2; tentative D call: TRBD1 (5 bases). V lost 3 bases to trimming and J lost 4 bases, with 15 bases between them. Germline assignment: CDR1 LNHNV and CDR2 YYDKDF (reference sequence). This CDR3 contains 16 residues. The CDR3: CATSRGPTRVTGELFF. DNA for the CDR3: TGTGCCACCAGCAGGGGGCCCACCAGGGTCACCGGGGAGCTGTTTTTT.

In its sample, this clone was seen once. The chain carries TRBV3-1 (or the pseudogene TRBV3-2) and TRBJ1-1; a possible D gene is TRBD1 (5 bases). Germline V gene lookup returns CDR1 LGHDT and CDR2 YNNKEL (reference sequence). The ends were cut back, 4 bases at V and 4 bases at J, with 13 bases in the middle. The CDR3 spans 14 residues. CDR3 DNA: TGTGCCAGCAGCCCAGGCAGGGCGAGCACTGAAGCTTTCTTT. It yields the protein CASSPGRASTEAFF.

This clone was seen repeatedly, ten times or more. The CDR3 spells CASSLTGRYQPQHF. CDR3 coding DNA: TGTGCCAGCAGCTTAACAGGGAGATATCAGCCCCAGCATTTT. The V and J genes are TRBV11-3 and TRBJ1-5; possible D gene TRBD1, 6 bases. This CDR3 contains 14 residues. V gave up 2 bases and J gave up 5 bases, with 10 bases separating them. Per germline, CDR1 SGHNT and CDR2 YENEEA.

V and J are TRBV5-1 and TRBJ2-5; D perhaps matches TRBD1 (5 bases). The CDR3 contains 13 residues. Trimming left V 1 base short and J 5 bases short, with 9 bases between. Germline V lookup: CDR1 SGHRS, CDR2 YFSETQ. The CDR3 bases are TGCGCCAGCAGCTTGCAGGGCCTGGAGACCCAGTACTTC. As protein: CASSLQGLETQYF.

This chain connects TRBV2 to TRBJ2-3; TRBD2 agrees at 11 bases. The germline V gene encodes CDR1 SNHLY and CDR2 FYNNEI. CDR3 length: 18 amino acids. Trimming took 5 bases from V and 1 from J; bases not matched to a gene: 11. The CDR3 protein is CASSPLAGGFGGTDTQYF. The CDR3 bases are TGTGCCAGCAGTCCGCTAGCGGGGGGCTTCGGGGGCACAGATACGCAGTATTTT.

The chain couples TRBV12-3 or TRBV12-4 to TRBJ2-1, with D hard to call. Between the trimmed V and J ends, which lost 3 bases and 9 bases, there was a span of 9 bases. The CDR3 has 12 amino acids. This chain's CDR3 is CASSFLPAEQFF. The CDR3 DNA follows: TGTGCCAGCAGTTTTCTTCCGGCTGAGCAGTTCTTC.

J is TRBJ1-1 and V is TRBV5-6; perhaps TRBD1 as D (5 bases). The CDR3 runs 13 residues. Germline lookup yields CDR1 SGHDT and CDR2 YYEEEE. V dropped 4 bases and J dropped 4 bases, with 11 bases sitting between them. The CDR3 DNA is TGTGCCAGCAGCGCTGAGAGGGGCACTGAAGCTTTCTTT. This codes for CASSAERGTEAFF.

This sequence joins TRBV9 and TRBJ1-1; no reliable D call. The length of the CDR3 is 14 residues. Germline values: CDR1 SGDLS, CDR2 YYNGEE. With 4 bases removed from V and 2 bases from J, the gap between germline ends came to 12 bases. The CDR3 protein is CASSREPLNTEAFF. The CDR3 DNA reads as TGTGCCAGCAGCCGGGAGCCCCTCAACACTGAAGCTTTCTTT.

The V gene is TRBV5-4, the J gene TRBJ1-1; D unclear. Germline V gene lookup returns CDR1 SGHNT and CDR2 YYREEE (reference sequence). V lost 2 bases and J 1 base, leaving 18 bases between the germline ends. The CDR3 totals 17 residues. The DNA for the CDR3 is TGTGCCAGCAGCTTACCCTCTTCCACCTTTTCGAACACTGAAGCTTTCTTT. It is translated as CASSLPSSTFSNTEAFF. Variable domain in full (rest from reference TRBV5-4 and TRBJ1-1): ETGVTQSPTHLIKTRGQQVTLRCSSQSGHNTVSWYQQALGQGPQFIFQYYREEENGRGNFPPRFSGLQFPNYSSELNVNALELDDSALYLCASSLPSSTFSNTEAFFGQGTRLTVV.

J is TRBJ2-7 and V is TRBV7-6, with D maybe TRBD2 (6 bases). The CDR3 is made up of 12 amino acids. The germline CDR1 and CDR2 sequences are SGHVS and FNYEAQ. V lost 8 bases and J lost 7, with 15 bases in between. The CDR3 spells CASSSVAGEQYF. The CDR3 nucleotides read TGTGCCAGCTCTTCGGTTGCGGGGGAGCAGTACTTC.

The chain carries TRBV3-1 (or the pseudogene TRBV3-2) and TRBJ1-5, with a possible D match to TRBD1 (5 bases). The germline V gene encodes CDR1 LGHDT and CDR2 YNNKEL (reference sequence). Trimming shortened V by 3 bases and J by 4 bases, and 13 bases separated the two germline ends. The CDR3 spans 15 residues. The CDR3 loop is CASSHSGTVNQPQHF. In DNA form, the CDR3 reads TGTGCCAGCAGCCATTCCGGGACGGTGAATCAGCCCCAGCATTTT.

This clone was seen only once. V gene TRBV12-5 combines with J gene TRBJ1-4; D perhaps matches TRBD1 (6 bases). Trimming stripped 2 bases from V and 7 bases from J, with 17 bases between. The CDR3 loop spans 16 amino acids. CDR1 and CDR2 (germline): LGHNT, FRNRAP. DNA for the CDR3: TGTGCTAGTGGTTTGCGCCCGGGTGGGGGCGGTGAAAAACTGTTTTTT. It specifies CASGLRPGGGGEKLFF.

The chain is built from TRBV7-9 and TRBJ1-5, with TRBD1 matching over 7 bases. In germline, CDR1 is SEHNR, CDR2 FQNEAQ (reference sequence). Losses at the gene ends were 1 base for V and 3 bases for J; bases not matched to a gene: 3. This CDR3 is built from 15 residues. The CDR3 nucleotides are TGTGCCAGCAGCTTAGGACAGGGTTACAATCAGCCCCAGCATTTT. Amino acids: CASSLGQGYNQPQHF.

The genes are TRBV27 and TRBJ2-1; TRBD2 matches at 14 bases. Germline assignment: CDR1 MNHEY and CDR2 SMNVEV (reference sequence). CDR3 size: 16 residues. The ends lost 5 bases at V and 7 bases at J; junction bases unmatched: 7. The CDR3 DNA reads TGTGCCAGCAGTCCGAGGACTAGCGGGGGGCCAAATGAGCAGTTCTTC. This translates into CASSPRTSGGPNEQFF.

The J gene is TRBJ1-6, the V gene TRBV3-1 (or the pseudogene TRBV3-2), with TRBD1 matching over 8 bases. The CDR3 sequence is 17 residues long. J was trimmed by 9 bases and V by 0 bases; bases with no gene match: 10. Looked up from germline, CDR1 is LGHDT and CDR2 is YNNKEL (reference sequence). The CDR3 DNA sequence: TGTGCCAGCAGCCAAGATCCCGACCGGGACAGGTTTTCACCCCTCCACTTT. This translates into CASSQDPDRDRFSPLHF.

The sample holds one count of this clone. This chain joins TRBV5-1 and TRBJ2-1, with D possibly being TRBD1 or TRBD2 (6 bases each). V gave up 0 bases and J gave up 8 bases, with 15 bases separating them. This CDR3 has 15 amino acids. Germline assignment: CDR1 SGHRS and CDR2 YFSETQ. This CDR3 reads CASSLDVGGLDEQFF. The CDR3 DNA reads as TGCGCCAGCAGCTTGGACGTGGGGGGCTTGGATGAGCAGTTCTTC.

This chain joins TRBV10-3 and TRBJ2-7, with D hard to call. With 6 bases removed from V and 4 bases from J, the gap between germline ends came to 19 bases. The CDR3 contains 15 residues. The germline gives CDR1 ENHRY, CDR2 SYGVKD. As DNA, the CDR3 is TGTGCCATCAGCGATGCATTGAGGTACGGTTACGAGCAGTACTTC. This sequence encodes CAISDALRYGYEQYF.

The rearrangement uses TRBV18 and TRBJ1-2; 8 bases line up with TRBD1. The trim removed 5 bases at V and 4 bases at J, leaving 6 bases unmatched. The CDR3 is 14 amino acids. The V gene's germline CDR1 is KGHSH and CDR2 LQKENI. CDR3: CASSDRGSGYGYTF. In DNA form, the CDR3 reads TGTGCCAGCTCAGACAGGGGATCAGGCTATGGCTACACCTTC.

The rearrangement uses TRBV18 and TRBJ2-5; no definite D call. Looked up from germline, CDR1 is KGHSH and CDR2 is LQKENI. This CDR3 is built from 14 residues. V dropped 0 bases and J dropped 4 bases, with 9 bases sitting between them. As DNA, the CDR3 is TGTGCCAGCTCACCACCGGGATGGCGAGAGACCCAGTACTTC. Protein sequence: CASSPPGWRETQYF.

V usage is TRBV9 and J usage is TRBJ1-1; D not resolved. Germline lookup yields CDR1 SGDLS and CDR2 YYNGEE. The CDR3 covers 15 residues. V shed 0 bases and J shed 1 base, with 10 bases lying between them. Here the CDR3 reads CASSVVGSRNTEAFF. The CDR3 DNA is TGTGCCAGCAGCGTAGTTGGATCCAGGAACACTGAAGCTTTCTTT.

A word on this clone: This sample includes further DNA sequences coding for the same CDR3. The chain combines TRBV6-2 or TRBV6-3 with TRBJ2-2; D unresolved. The CDR3 sequence is 14 residues long. Trimming pared 0 bases from V and 6 bases from J, leaving 8 bases between. The germline gives CDR1 MNHEY, CDR2 SVGEGT. In nucleotides, the CDR3 is TGTGCCAGCAGTTACTCCCCCGGGCCCGGGGAGCTGTTTTTT. Translated, it gives CASSYSPGPGELFF.

DNA of the CDR3: TGTGCCAGCAGCACTAGGACAGGGAGCTACGAGCAGTACTTC. Amino acids: CASSTRTGSYEQYF. The chain joins TRBV5-6 to TRBJ2-7; 8 bases fit TRBD1. CDR1 is SGHDT, CDR2 YYEEEE, per germline. CDR3 length: 14 amino acids. V was clipped by 4 bases and J by 3 bases; unmatched bases: 6. Using reference TRBV5-6 and TRBJ2-7 for the parts outside the CDR3, the full variable domain is DAGVTQSPTHLIKTRGQQVTLRCSPKSGHDTVSWYQQALGQGPQFIFQYYEEEERQRGNFPDRFSGHQFPNYSSELNVNALLLGDSALYLCASSTRTGSYEQYFGPGTRLTVT.

The rearrangement joins TRBV9 to TRBJ1-6; 8 positions match TRBD1. J gave up 11 bases and V 3 bases, and 10 bases lay outside the gene matches. This CDR3 is built from 15 residues. CDR1 is SGDLS, CDR2 YYNGEE, per germline. CDR3 bases: TGTGCCAGCAGCGCGGACCACAGGGGGGAGCCACCCCTCCACTTT. Residues: CASSADHRGEPPLHF. Full variable domain (outside the CDR3, taken from reference TRBV9 and TRBJ1-6): DSGVTQTPKHLITATGQRVTLRCSPRSGDLSVYWYQQSLDQGLQFLIQYYNGEERAKGNILERFSAQQFPDLHSELNLSSLELGDSALYFCASSADHRGEPPLHFGNGTRLTVT.

The rearrangement links TRBV6-2 or TRBV6-3 to TRBJ2-7; 8 bases map to TRBD1. V shed 4 bases and J 0 bases; nucleotides not matched to a gene: 8. This CDR3 has 16 residues. Germline values: CDR1 MNHEY, CDR2 SVGEGT. CDR3 in DNA: TGTGCCAGCAGTTTAGTGTCAGGGGGCGTCTCCTACGAGCAGTACTTC. Protein product: CASSLVSGGVSYEQYF.

The chain has TRBV12-3 or TRBV12-4 and TRBJ2-5; D gene ambiguous. This CDR3 comprises 12 residues. The ends were cut back, 2 bases at V and 4 bases at J, with 5 bases in the middle. The CDR3 coding sequence is TGTGCCAGCAGTTTAAGGGTAGAGACCCAGTACTTC. Translation: CASSLRVETQYF.

This chain joins TRBV19 and TRBJ2-1, with TRBD2 matching over 8 bases. V was clipped by 3 bases and J by 4 bases; unmatched bases: 5. The CDR3 contains 15 residues. Germline assignment: CDR1 LNHDA and CDR2 SQIVND (reference sequence). The CDR3 nucleotides are TGTGCCAGTAGTATCGCGGGGGGCCCATACAATGAGCAGTTCTTC. Translated: CASSIAGGPYNEQFF.